The 5 T cell receptor beta chains in this list originate from one sample, sequenced in a study of T cells after yellow fever vaccination. TCRdb itself ran the 5' RACE reads through MiXCR, one entry per CDR3 protein. Of about 210,000 distinct CDR3 sequences in the sample, roughly 6.2% were seen once. This specimen consisted of CD4+ T cells sorted from PBMCs, obtained on the day of the yellow fever booster vaccination. Receptors originate from a man aged 25-45 years who received the YFV17D yellow fever vaccine.

V gene TRBV20-1 combines with J gene TRBJ2-1, with 9 bases that match TRBD2. This CDR3 region has 14 residues. Looked up from germline, CDR1 is DFQATT and CDR2 is SNEGSKA (reference sequence). Trimming cost V 5 bases and J 5 bases; bases outside gene matches: 7. CDR3 protein: CSAYNQREDNEQFF. CDR3 DNA sequence: TGCAGTGCTTATAACCAGCGGGAGGACAATGAGCAGTTCTTC.

At least ten counts were recorded for this clonotype. The chain uses TRBV5-4 and TRBJ2-1, with 9 bases matching TRBD1. CDR1 SGHNT and CDR2 YYREEE come from the germline V gene (reference sequence). J lost 0 bases, V lost 4 bases, and 5 bases had no gene match. The CDR3 is 16 amino acids. The DNA of the CDR3 is TGTGCCAGCAGCCCGGGGACAGGGAGCTCCTACAATGAGCAGTTCTTC. It yields the protein CASSPGTGSSYNEQFF. The variable domain in full, with the rest retrieved from reference TRBV5-4 and TRBJ2-1, is ETGVTQSPTHLIKTRGQQVTLRCSSQSGHNTVSWYQQALGQGPQFIFQYYREEENGRGNFPPRFSGLQFPNYSSELNVNALELDDSALYLCASSPGTGSSYNEQFFGPGTRLTVL.

This clonotype showed up just a few times. CDR3 loop: CAIRGGLAAYEQYF. The CDR3 DNA follows: TGTGCCATCAGGGGGGGGCTAGCGGCCTACGAGCAGTACTTC. The gene calls are TRBV10-3 and TRBJ2-7, with D tentatively TRBD2 (7 bases). V dropped 6 bases and J dropped 2 bases, with 14 bases sitting between them. CDR1 and CDR2 from the germline V gene are ENHRY and SYGVKD. CDR3 length equals 14 residues.

This clonotype came up a few times. The gene calls are TRBV4-3 and TRBJ2-3, with TRBD2 identical over 10 bases. The V gene's germline CDR1 is LGHNA and CDR2 YSLEER. V was clipped by 3 bases and J by 3 bases; unmatched bases: 9. The CDR3 has 17 amino acids. In DNA form, the CDR3 reads TGCGCCAGCAGCCAGACCCCCCGGACTAGCGGTACAGATACGCAGTATTTT. It codes for CASSQTPRTSGTDTQYF.

This clonotype was seen ten or more times. This sequence joins TRBV7-9 and TRBJ2-3; TRBD2 agrees at 13 bases. Unmatched junction bases numbered 11, after V lost 5 bases and J lost 15 bases. The CDR3 totals 14 residues. Germline V gene lookup returns CDR1 SEHNR and CDR2 FQNEAQ (reference sequence). The CDR3 spells CASSQGLAGVSLYF. DNA for the CDR3: TGTGCCAGCAGCCAAGGACTAGCGGGGGTCTCCCTTTATTTT.